Below are 13 T cell receptor beta chains sequenced from a single sample in a study of siplizumab effects on memory and regulatory T cells. Using immunoSEQ multiplex PCR, the repertoire was profiled, and TCRdb retains in-frame clones only, with some absent. The repertoire holds about 110,000 clones, with 93% as singletons. Sequencing was done on a sample of CD4+ T cells sorted from blood. These receptors were taken from a human donor in good health.

The chain couples TRBV5-1 to TRBJ2-7; 8 nucleotides agree with TRBD2. The CDR3 extends over 17 amino acids. Germline V gene data show CDR1 as SGHRS and CDR2 as YFSETQ. Germline trimming cut 4 bases from V and 1 base from J; bases unmatched to any gene: 13. The chain's CDR3 is CASSRTLFGGVSYEQYF. CDR3 nucleotide sequence: TGCGCCAGCAGCAGGACTTTATTCGGGGGGGTATCCTACGAGCAGTACTTC. Variable domain in full (rest from reference TRBV5-1 and TRBJ2-7): KAGVTQTPRYLIKTRGQQVTLSCSPISGHRSVSWYQQTPGQGLQFLFEYFSETQRNKGNFPGRFSGRQFSNSRSEMNVSTLELGDSALYLCASSRTLFGGVSYEQYFGPGTRLTVT.

The gene calls are TRBV14 and TRBJ1-5; D remains ambiguous. With 5 bases removed from V and 0 bases from J, the gap between germline ends came to 5 bases. The CDR3 is 13 residues long. CDR1 and CDR2 from the germline V gene are SGHDN and FVKESK. The CDR3 is CASSGDSNQPQHF. The CDR3 coding sequence is TGTGCCAGCAGCGGTGATAGCAATCAGCCCCAGCATTTT.

The chain uses TRBV30 and TRBJ2-5; no clear D gene. The CDR3 runs to 12 residues. Trimming pared 2 bases from V and 7 bases from J, leaving 11 bases between. The germline CDR1 and CDR2 sequences are GTSNPN and SVGIG (reference sequence). CDR3 protein: CAWSTPSGTQYF. Written as DNA, the CDR3 is TGTGCCTGGAGTACCCCATCTGGGACCCAGTACTTC.

The genes are TRBV5-1 and TRBJ2-7; TRBD1 matches 10 bases. CDR1 and CDR2 from the germline V gene are SGHRS and YFSETQ. The V and J ends lost 5 bases and 3 bases, in that order; junction bases with no gene match: 5. This CDR3 spans 14 amino acids. CDR3 protein: CASSRQGAFYEQYF. The CDR3 nucleotides read TGCGCCAGCAGTCGACAGGGGGCTTTCTACGAGCAGTACTTC.

V gene TRBV4-1 combines with J gene TRBJ1-2; possible D gene TRBD1, 6 bases. Deletions cut 3 bases from V and 4 bases from J, with 15 bases between. Per germline, CDR1 MGHRA and CDR2 YSYEKL. The CDR3 runs 15 residues. The DNA for the CDR3 is TGCGCCAGCAGCCACCCAGGGGTCAGGAGCTATGGCTACACCTTC. Its protein product is CASSHPGVRSYGYTF.

The chain carries TRBV19 and TRBJ2-1; D gene uncertain. The length of the CDR3 is 11 residues. The V end lost 3 bases, the J end lost 8 bases, and 5 bases lay between the germline ends. Germline V gene lookup returns CDR1 LNHDA and CDR2 SQIVND (reference sequence). The CDR3 protein is CASSMVDEQFF. The CDR3 nucleotides read TGTGCCAGTAGTATGGTCGATGAGCAGTTCTTC.

This clone has just a few counts. The chain couples TRBV2 to TRBJ1-5; no reliable D call. The CDR3 consists of 14 residues. CDR1 is SNHLY and CDR2 is FYNNEI in the germline V gene. Trimming left V 4 bases short and J 2 bases short, with 9 bases between. CDR3 nucleotides: TGTGCCAGCAGTGCTCTCCAGGGCAATCAGCCCCAGCATTTT. It yields the protein CASSALQGNQPQHF.

This rearrangement joins TRBV7-9 to TRBJ1-3; 7 bases fit TRBD1. Trimming took 5 bases from V and 3 from J; bases not matched to a gene: 10. CDR3 length: 16 amino acids. Germline V lookup: CDR1 SEHNR, CDR2 FQNEAQ (reference sequence). The CDR3 here is CASSRQQGLHGNTIYF. CDR3 nucleotide sequence: TGTGCCAGCAGCCGTCAACAGGGGCTACATGGAAACACCATATATTTT.

CDR3 sequence: CASSVDQGAGEKLFF. As DNA, the CDR3 is TGTGCCAGCAGCGTAGATCAGGGGGCTGGGGAAAAACTGTTTTTT. The chain carries TRBV9 and TRBJ1-4, with 8 positions matching TRBD1. The V and J ends lost 0 bases and 8 bases, in that order; junction bases with no gene match: 6. The CDR3 contains 15 residues. Looked up from germline, CDR1 is SGDLS and CDR2 is YYNGEE.

This clone was picked up one time. This sequence joins TRBV7-6 and TRBJ2-1; D not certain. CDR3 length equals 13 residues. Trimming removed 5 bases from V and 10 bases from J, with 15 bases in between. The germline CDR1 and CDR2 sequences are SGHVS and FNYEAQ. The DNA of the CDR3 is TGTGCCAGCAGCCCCCGCTCTAACACAGAGCAGTTCTTC. Translating it yields CASSPRSNTEQFF.

V is TRBV10-3 and J is TRBJ2-7; D is possibly TRBD2 (5 bases). The CDR3 spans 16 residues. CDR1 is ENHRY, CDR2 SYGVKD, per germline. Trimming stripped 0 bases from V and 6 bases from J, with 18 bases between. CDR3 in amino acids: CAISESTLSDSPEQYF. The CDR3 DNA reads as TGTGCCATCAGTGAGTCGACTCTTAGCGACTCTCCCGAGCAGTACTTC.

This clone was seen just once. The CDR3 DNA reads TGTACTCAGCGGGGAACCTATGGCTACACCTTC. Protein: CTQRGTYGYTF. The chain recombines TRBV6-4 with TRBJ1-2; unclear D gene. CDR1 is MRHNA and CDR2 is SNTAGT in the germline V gene. CDR3 length: 11 amino acids.

The V and J genes are TRBV19 and TRBJ1-5; the D is unclear. This CDR3 contains 16 residues. In germline, CDR1 is LNHDA, CDR2 SQIVND (reference sequence). The V end was cut by 5 bases, the J end by 9 bases, with 23 bases between. CDR3 protein: CASSPRTEEVWSPQHF. The CDR3 DNA reads as TGTGCCAGTAGTCCCCGCACCGAAGAAGTTTGGTCGCCCCAGCATTTT. The variable domain in full, with the rest retrieved from reference TRBV19 and TRBJ1-5, is DGGITQSPKYLFRKEGQNVTLSCEQNLNHDAMYWYRQDPGQGLRLIYYSQIVNDFQKGDIAEGYSVSREKKESFPLTVTSAQKNPTAFYLCASSPRTEEVWSPQHFGDGTRLSIL.